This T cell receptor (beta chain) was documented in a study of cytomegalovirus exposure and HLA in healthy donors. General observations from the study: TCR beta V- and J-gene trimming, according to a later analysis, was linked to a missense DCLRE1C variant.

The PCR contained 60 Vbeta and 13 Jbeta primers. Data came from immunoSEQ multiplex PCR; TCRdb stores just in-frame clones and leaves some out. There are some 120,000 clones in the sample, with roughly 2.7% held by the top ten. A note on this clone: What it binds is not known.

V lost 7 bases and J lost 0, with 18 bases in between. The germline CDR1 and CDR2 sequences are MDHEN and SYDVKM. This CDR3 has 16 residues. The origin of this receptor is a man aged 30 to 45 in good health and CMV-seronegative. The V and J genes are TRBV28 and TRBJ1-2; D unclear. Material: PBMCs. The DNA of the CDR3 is TGTGCCAGCACCCCGGCACGGAGCGCACCTAACTATGGCTACACCTTC. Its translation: CASTPARSAPNYGYTF.